This passage covers 20 T cell receptor beta chains from one sample sequenced in a study of control samples from healthy donors and cancer patients. Clones were sequenced by immunoSEQ multiplex PCR, and TCRdb holds only the in-frame ones, with some missing. Here the sample spans about 160,000 clones, nearly 96% being singletons. Sequenced material: blood. The receptors were sampled from a woman in her 30s in good health.

V usage is TRBV15 and J usage is TRBJ2-1; perhaps TRBD2 as D (6 bases). The CDR3 covers 17 residues. V was trimmed by 1 base and J by 8 bases, leaving 21 bases between them. Germline CDR1 is LNHNV and CDR2 is YYDKDF (reference sequence). DNA of the CDR3: TGTGCCACCAGCAGAGGGACACTAGCCCCCGCTTTGCATGAGCAGTTCTTC. Translating gives CATSRGTLAPALHEQFF. Full variable domain (outside the CDR3, taken from reference TRBV15 and TRBJ2-1): DAMVIQNPRYQVTQFGKPVTLSCSQTLNHNVMYWYQQKSSQAPKLLFHYYDKDFNNEADTPDNFQSRRPNTSFCFLDIRSPGLGDTAMYLCATSRGTLAPALHEQFFGPGTRLTVL.

The chain recombines TRBV7-9 with TRBJ2-1, with D possibly TRBD1 on 6 matching bases. Germline V gives CDR1 SEHNR, CDR2 FQNEAQ (reference sequence). The V and J ends lost 5 bases and 5 bases respectively, with 13 bases between them. This CDR3 region has 14 residues. The chain's CDR3 is CASSDRDTDNEQFF. Written as DNA, the CDR3 is TGTGCCAGCAGCGACCGGGACACAGACAATGAGCAGTTCTTC.

This chain connects TRBV29-1 to TRBJ2-1; 8 bases line up with TRBD2. V trimming: 6 bases; J trimming: 4 bases; junction bases outside the gene matches: 8. Germline loops: CDR1 SQVTM, CDR2 ANQGSEA. The CDR3 totals 14 residues. The CDR3 spells CSVAVAGLYNEQFF. In nucleotides, the CDR3 is TGCAGCGTCGCCGTAGCGGGGCTATACAATGAGCAGTTCTTC.

The chain couples TRBV27 to TRBJ2-7; no firm D call. V was trimmed by 7 bases and J by 5 bases, leaving 18 bases between them. Per germline, CDR1 MNHEY and CDR2 SMNVEV (reference sequence). The CDR3 runs 14 residues. Here the CDR3 reads CASTPQGLPDEQYF. The CDR3 DNA sequence: TGTGCCAGCACCCCGCAAGGCCTACCGGACGAGCAGTACTTC.

V and J are TRBV28 and TRBJ1-5, with 7 positions matching TRBD1. Trimming removed 5 bases from V and 4 bases from J; junction bases left unmatched: 11. Germline-derived CDR1 and CDR2 are MDHEN and SYDVKM. The length of the CDR3 is 16 residues. CDR3 protein: CASSEGTVVWNQPQHF. The CDR3 DNA reads as TGTGCCAGCAGTGAAGGGACAGTTGTTTGGAATCAGCCCCAGCATTTT.

This chain connects TRBV6-1 to TRBJ2-1; D possibly corresponds to TRBD2 (7 bases). V lost 0 bases and J 6 bases, leaving 9 bases between the germline ends. Looked up from germline, CDR1 is MNHNS and CDR2 is SASEGT. This CDR3 is built from 14 residues. The DNA for the CDR3 is TGTGCCAGCAGTGAAGCGGGGGGGCTCAATGAGCAGTTCTTC. Its protein is CASSEAGGLNEQFF.

The V and J genes are TRBV11-2 and TRBJ1-1; D unclear. Germline V CDR1 and CDR2: SGHAT, FQNNGV. Trimming took 5 bases from V and 4 from J, leaving 5 bases between them. The CDR3 totals 11 residues. CDR3 residues: CASSGSTEAFF. In DNA, the CDR3 is TGTGCCAGCAGCGGTAGCACTGAAGCTTTCTTT.

The chain has TRBV7-5 and TRBJ2-6; TRBD1, the table's D call, lacks a check against the DNA. TRBV7-5 is an annotated pseudogene. CDR3 length equals 21 residues. As DNA, the CDR3 is TGTGCCAGAAAGGGCGGGTGTGTTGGGGACAGGGGTCAAGGGAAGCCCAACGTCCTGACTTTC. This codes for CARKGGCVGDRGQGKPNVLTF.

This chain joins TRBV9 and TRBJ2-7; 11 bases align to TRBD2. The CDR3 extends over 16 amino acids. The V segment lost 4 bases and the J segment 0 bases; nucleotides outside the gene matches: 6. CDR1 and CDR2 (germline): SGDLS, YYNGEE. The CDR3 region is CASSLGLAEPSYEQYF. As DNA, the CDR3 is TGTGCCAGCAGCCTGGGACTAGCGGAACCCTCCTACGAGCAGTACTTC.

This clone was found once. This chain links TRBV4-1 with TRBJ2-7, with D maybe TRBD1 (5 bases). Germline V gene data show CDR1 as MGHRA and CDR2 as YSYEKL. V was pared by 1 base and J by 2 bases, with 6 bases between. This CDR3 comprises 13 residues. Here the CDR3 reads CASSQARAYEQYF. The CDR3 DNA reads TGCGCCAGCAGCCAAGCCAGGGCCTACGAGCAGTACTTC.

This clone was picked up one time. In nucleotides, the CDR3 is TGCGCCAGCAGCCAAACAGGAGCTCAAGGCTATGGCTACACCTTC. This translates into CASSQTGAQGYGYTF. The rearrangement links TRBV4-1 to TRBJ1-2, with TRBD1 as a possible D gene (5 bases). This CDR3 comprises 15 residues. CDR1 MGHRA and CDR2 YSYEKL come from the germline V gene. Trimming took 2 bases from V and 4 from J, leaving 14 bases between them.

CDR3 DNA: TGCGCCAGCAGCCTCGAGTTGGTCGGGGAGCTGTTTTTT. This translates into CASSLELVGELFF. V usage is TRBV5-1 and J usage is TRBJ2-2, with D unresolved. The CDR3 spans 13 residues. V was clipped by 4 bases and J by 7 bases, with 11 bases between them. CDR1 and CDR2 from the germline V gene are SGHRS and YFSETQ.

V gene TRBV4-2 combines with J gene TRBJ1-2; no clear D. Germline V gene sequence: CDR1 LGHNA, CDR2 YNFKEQ. The CDR3 loop spans 13 amino acids. V was shortened by 3 bases and J by 8 bases, with 13 bases between the two germline ends. The CDR3 DNA sequence: TGTGCCAGCAGCCATGAGACGGGCCCGGGCTACACCTTC. Its protein product is CASSHETGPGYTF.

The chain couples TRBV28 to TRBJ2-6, with 10 bases lining up with TRBD1. Germline-derived CDR1 and CDR2 are MDHEN and SYDVKM. The junction had 6 bases not matched to a gene; V was cut back by 6 bases and J by 4 bases. CDR3 size: 16 residues. The CDR3 DNA sequence: TGTGCCAGCAGACGACAGGGGGCCTCAGGGGCCAACGTCCTGACTTTC. It specifies CASRRQGASGANVLTF.

The rearrangement joins TRBV28 to TRBJ1-3; TRBD1 agrees at 8 bases. This CDR3 comprises 17 residues. Unmatched junction bases numbered 10, after V lost 6 bases and J lost 0 bases. Germline assignment: CDR1 MDHEN and CDR2 SYDVKM. The CDR3 region has the DNA TGTGCCAGCAGGGGGGGGGACAGGTTCAGCTCTGGAAACACCATATATTTT. Its translation is CASRGGDRFSSGNTIYF.

The V gene is TRBV29-1, the J gene TRBJ1-2; D is unclear. From germline, CDR1 is SQVTM and CDR2 ANQGSEA. The CDR3 runs 13 residues. V was pared by 1 base and J by 2 bases, with 8 bases between. The CDR3 spells CSVEGERNYGYTF. The CDR3 nucleotides read TGCAGCGTTGAAGGGGAGCGGAACTATGGCTACACCTTC.

This chain connects TRBV5-1 to TRBJ1-2; a possible D gene is TRBD1 (5 bases). Germline CDR1 SGHRS, CDR2 YFSETQ. The CDR3 contains 14 residues. V dropped 3 bases and J dropped 4 bases, with 13 bases sitting between them. In DNA form, the CDR3 reads TGCGCCAGCAGCTGGGACGGACCTACCTATGGCTACACCTTC. Encoded protein: CASSWDGPTYGYTF.

V is TRBV5-1 and J is TRBJ1-2; D uncertain. Germline V gene data show CDR1 as SGHRS and CDR2 as YFSETQ. V dropped 4 bases and J dropped 1 base, with 8 bases sitting between them. The CDR3 is 13 residues long. The DNA of the CDR3 is TGCGCCAGCAGCCCGACCGATAACTATGGCTACACCTTC. This sequence encodes CASSPTDNYGYTF.

The rearrangement joins TRBV6-5 to TRBJ2-7; 10 bases agree with TRBD2. The CDR3 length is 16 residues. Germline V lookup: CDR1 MNHEY, CDR2 SVGAGI. The trim removed 0 bases at V and 2 bases at J, leaving 4 bases unmatched. The CDR3 nucleotides read TGTGCCAGCAGTTACTCCGGGACTAGCGCTACCTACGAGCAGTACTTC. This translates into CASSYSGTSATYEQYF.

The V gene is TRBV6-1, the J gene TRBJ1-6, with D possibly matching TRBD1 (5 bases). Looked up from germline, CDR1 is MNHNS and CDR2 is SASEGT. This CDR3 has 16 amino acids. The V end was cut by 3 bases, the J end by 0 bases, with 9 bases between. The CDR3 region is CASSETGGSYNSPLHF. The CDR3 DNA follows: TGTGCCAGCAGTGAGACCGGGGGCTCCTATAATTCACCCCTCCACTTT.